The 21 T cell receptor beta chains given below trace back to one sample, sequenced in a study of response to subunit inactivated influenza vaccine. TCRdb fed the RT-PCR reads into MiXCR, producing one record per CDR3 protein. The sample contains about 540,000 distinct CDR3 sequences, 20% to 25% of which appear only once. The data were also submitted as part of a second study, on T cells expressing NK-cell markers. From that paper: Researchers built TCR beta cDNA using 5'RACE template switching with UMIs.

This sample comprised CD4+ T cells sorted from PBMCs, obtained approximately 13 days after vaccination. Receptor source: a man aged 50-60 years who received an inactivated influenza vaccine.

The V call is TRBV30, the J call TRBJ1-2, with D possibly matching TRBD1 (5 bases). This CDR3 is 14 amino acids long. Germline V gives CDR1 GTSNPN, CDR2 SVGIG (reference sequence). Trimming left V 2 bases short and J 2 bases short, with 12 bases between. The DNA of the CDR3 is TGTGCCTGGAGTCATCGGGGGGAGAACTATGGCTACACCTTC. It specifies CAWSHRGENYGYTF.

This clonotype was detected a few times. V usage is TRBV29-1 and J usage is TRBJ2-2; D not resolved. Germline CDR1 and CDR2: SQVTM and ANQGSEA. Deletions cut 4 bases from V and 4 bases from J, with 28 bases between. The CDR3 spans 19 residues. CDR3: CSVGPKRFWDGDGTGELFF. The CDR3 DNA sequence: TGCAGCGTTGGCCCTAAACGGTTCTGGGATGGGGATGGCACCGGGGAGCTGTTTTTT.

The rearrangement uses TRBV5-1 and TRBJ2-5; a possible D gene is TRBD2 (6 bases). V lost 3 bases, J lost 4 bases, and 16 bases lay in between. The CDR3 length is 15 residues. Looked up from germline, CDR1 is SGHRS and CDR2 is YFSETQ. CDR3 residues: CASSSAGLQAETQYF. In DNA form, the CDR3 reads TGCGCCAGCAGCTCCGCGGGACTTCAGGCAGAGACCCAGTACTTC.

This clonotype turned up a few times. The rearrangement uses TRBV4-2 and TRBJ2-7; D is undetermined. CDR1 is LGHNA and CDR2 is YNFKEQ in the germline V gene. V was trimmed by 1 base and J by 3 bases, leaving 13 bases between them. The CDR3 has 15 amino acids. CDR3 nucleotide sequence: TGTGCCAGCAGCCAAGCGGTGAAATCCGGCTACGAGCAGTACTTC. Protein: CASSQAVKSGYEQYF.

The table lists this clonotype with a count of one. The V gene is TRBV30, the J gene TRBJ1-2; a weak D match, TRBD1 (5 bases). Germline assignment: CDR1 GTSNPN and CDR2 SVGIG (reference sequence). This CDR3 region has 13 residues. Trimming removed 1 base from V and 0 bases from J, with 6 bases in between. CDR3 sequence: CAWSGQTNYGYTF. The CDR3 DNA is TGTGCCTGGAGTGGACAGACTAACTATGGCTACACCTTC.

This clonotype was detected ten times or more. This chain uses TRBV3-1 with TRBJ2-7; D gene unclear. The CDR3 runs to 11 residues. Germline V gene sequence: CDR1 LGHDT, CDR2 YNNKEL (reference sequence). V lost 3 bases and J 3 bases, leaving 3 bases between the germline ends. CDR3 loop: CASSHNYEQYF. CDR3 bases: TGTGCCAGCAGCCATAACTACGAGCAGTACTTC.

The chain is built from TRBV25-1 and TRBJ2-1; possible D gene TRBD1, 6 bases. CDR3 length: 14 residues. Germline values: CDR1 MGHDK, CDR2 SYGVNS. Trimming removed 6 bases from V and 9 bases from J, with 18 bases in between. CDR3 region: CASSPEQGNFEQFF. DNA for the CDR3: TGTGCCAGCAGCCCCGAGCAGGGGAATTTTGAGCAGTTCTTC.

The chain couples TRBV5-1 to TRBJ2-5; TRBD1 or TRBD2 may be the D gene (5 bases each). There are 13 residues in the CDR3. V was cut by 4 bases and J by 10 bases, with 17 bases left in between. From germline, CDR1 is SGHRS and CDR2 YFSETQ. The CDR3 nucleotides read TGCGCCAGCAGCCCGGGGCAGGGATTTAACCAGTACTTC. This gives the protein CASSPGQGFNQYF.

This clonotype has a handful of counts. This rearrangement joins TRBV20-1 to TRBJ2-1; D call uncertain. Trimming cost V 1 base and J 10 bases, with 2 bases left between them. Germline lookup yields CDR1 DFQATT and CDR2 SNEGSKA (reference sequence). The CDR3 runs 9 residues. Here the CDR3 reads CSARGEQFF. The CDR3 DNA reads as TGCAGTGCTAGAGGAGAGCAGTTCTTC.

The chain recombines TRBV6-5 with TRBJ2-7, with 7 bases matching TRBD2. This CDR3 is 18 amino acids long. Unmatched junction bases numbered 15, after V lost 2 bases and J lost 2 bases. CDR1 MNHEY and CDR2 SVGAGI come from the germline V gene. DNA for the CDR3: TGTGCCAGCAGTTACCGTCAGAGATCTAGCGGAGAACCCTACGAGCAGTACTTC. Translation: CASSYRQRSSGEPYEQYF.

The rearrangement joins TRBV10-3 to TRBJ2-2, with a tentative D call TRBD2 (5 bases). The V and J ends lost 4 bases and 5 bases respectively, with 8 bases between them. The CDR3 consists of 13 residues. Germline CDR1 and CDR2: ENHRY and SYGVKD. The CDR3 is CAISGGLTGELFF. The CDR3 DNA sequence: TGTGCCATCAGTGGCGGGCTGACCGGGGAGCTGTTTTTT.

This clonotype was observed a few times. The V call is TRBV3-1, the J call TRBJ2-3; 16 nucleotides agree with TRBD2. V lost 0 bases to trimming and J lost 1 base; unmatched junction nucleotides: 7. Per germline, CDR1 LGHDT and CDR2 YNNKEL (reference sequence). The CDR3 spans 20 residues. As DNA, the CDR3 is TGTGCCAGCAGCCAAGATGGGACTAGCGGGGGGGCCGGGCGCACAGATACGCAGTATTTT. This gives the protein CASSQDGTSGGAGRTDTQYF.

This clonotype was seen a few times. This chain joins TRBV29-1 and TRBJ2-1; 7 positions agree with TRBD1. Germline trimming cut 7 bases from V and 0 bases from J; bases unmatched to any gene: 6. Germline CDR1 is SQVTM and CDR2 is ANQGSEA. The CDR3 has 14 residues. In DNA, the CDR3 is TGCAGCGGTTACAGGGGAAACTCCTACAATGAGCAGTTCTTC. As protein: CSGYRGNSYNEQFF.

The V gene is TRBV21-1, the J gene TRBJ1-2. TRBV21-1 is termed a pseudogene. The CDR3 has 14 amino acids. For the CDR3, the DNA is TGTGCCAGCAGCAAAGAAGCGGGTGAATATGGCTACACCTTC. Residues: CASSKEAGEYGYTF.

This clonotype was observed a handful of times. V and J are TRBV28 and TRBJ2-7; TRBD1 matches 7 bases. CDR3 length: 13 residues. The V and J ends lost 6 bases and 2 bases, in that order; junction bases with no gene match: 4. Germline-derived CDR1 and CDR2 are MDHEN and SYDVKM. The CDR3 here is CASSMTGPYEQYF. The CDR3 DNA reads as TGTGCCAGCAGCATGACAGGGCCCTACGAGCAGTACTTC.

This clonotype was seen only a few times. This chain joins TRBV5-1 and TRBJ2-7, with 12 bases aligning to TRBD2. Germline V gene lookup returns CDR1 SGHRS and CDR2 YFSETQ. The CDR3 is made up of 16 amino acids. V shed 1 base and J 5 bases; nucleotides not matched to a gene: 7. The CDR3 is CASSLTSSGRAHEQYF. For the CDR3, the DNA is TGCGCCAGCAGCTTGACTTCTAGCGGGAGGGCCCACGAGCAGTACTTC.

The gene calls are TRBV3-1 and TRBJ2-7; TRBD2 might be the D (5 bases). CDR1 is LGHDT and CDR2 is YNNKEL in the germline V gene (reference sequence). The CDR3 runs 12 residues. The V end was cut by 3 bases, the J end by 7 bases, with 10 bases between. CDR3 residues: CASSQEGREQYF. The DNA of the CDR3 is TGTGCCAGCAGCCAGGAAGGGAGAGAGCAGTACTTC.

V and J are TRBV7-9 and TRBJ1-1; D possibly corresponds to TRBD1 (5 bases). Germline CDR1 SEHNR, CDR2 FQNEAQ (reference sequence). Trimming stripped 5 bases from V and 6 bases from J, with 13 bases between. This CDR3 comprises 13 residues. The CDR3 nucleotides read TGTGCCAGCAGCCCAGGGTGGGGCGCTGAAGCTTTCTTT. Protein: CASSPGWGAEAFF.

This clonotype has at least ten counts. The chain links TRBV5-1 to TRBJ2-1; 7 bases are a match to TRBD2. V trimming: 2 bases; J trimming: 7 bases; junction bases outside the gene matches: 3. Germline V gene lookup returns CDR1 SGHRS and CDR2 YFSETQ. CDR3 length: 13 residues. The CDR3 here is CASSFQGGNEQFF. In nucleotides, the CDR3 is TGCGCCAGCAGCTTTCAGGGAGGGAATGAGCAGTTCTTC.

J is TRBJ2-1 and V is TRBV5-6; D is possibly TRBD1 (5 bases). V lost 6 bases and J lost 8, with 24 bases in between. The CDR3 runs 16 residues. Germline V gene sequence: CDR1 SGHDT, CDR2 YYEEEE. CDR3 DNA sequence: TGTGCCAGCATCCCCCCTCACCGGGTGGGGCCCGATGAGCAGTTCTTC. Residues: CASIPPHRVGPDEQFF.

V usage is TRBV6-2 or TRBV6-3 and J usage is TRBJ2-1; D is uncertain. The length of the CDR3 is 12 residues. V lost 1 base, J lost 5 bases, and 3 bases lay in between. Germline lookup yields CDR1 MNHEY and CDR2 SVGEGT. CDR3 in DNA: TGTGCCAGCAGTTACTTCAACAATGAGCAGTTCTTC. Protein: CASSYFNNEQFF.